This is a list of T cell receptor beta chains from one sample in a study of cytomegalovirus exposure and HLA in healthy donors. Clones were sequenced by immunoSEQ multiplex PCR, and TCRdb holds only the in-frame ones, with some missing. Of hundreds of thousands of clones detected, roughly 86% appear once; the ten largest clones hold about 1.2%. The sample taken for sequencing was PBMCs. These receptors were obtained from a woman in her 30s in good health and CMV-seropositive. Both conserved end residues are part of each CDR3. Each record gives: D gene, V gene, J gene, clone size, CDR3 protein, CDR3 DNA. D genes are given only for firm matches. A row's size may be missing; if present it is once, few, many or a size class.

D gene: -
V gene: TRBV7-9
J gene: TRBJ1-1
clone size: once
CDR3 protein: CASSFFSGLENTEAFF
CDR3 DNA: TGTGCCAGCAGCTTTTTTTCGGGATTAGAGAACACTGAAGCTTTCTTT

D gene: TRBD2
V gene: TRBV6-1
J gene: TRBJ2-1
clone size: -
CDR3 protein: CASSEVVGGPYEQFF
CDR3 DNA: TGTGCCAGCAGTGAAGTCGTGGGAGGGCCATATGAGCAGTTCTTC

D gene: -
V gene: TRBV14
J gene: TRBJ2-7
clone size: -
CDR3 protein: CASSQGHPGEGFYEQYF
CDR3 DNA: TGTGCCAGCAGCCAAGGGCACCCAGGAGAGGGTTTCTACGAGCAGTACTTC

D gene: TRBD1
V gene: TRBV27
J gene: TRBJ2-7
clone size: -
CDR3 protein: CASSLDRTPYEQYF
CDR3 DNA: TGTGCCAGCAGTTTGGACAGGACCCCCTACGAGCAGTACTTC

D gene: TRBD2
V gene: TRBV11-1
J gene: TRBJ2-5
clone size: -
CDR3 protein: CASSALAELYQETQYF
CDR3 DNA: TGTGCCAGCAGCGCCCTAGCGGAACTGTACCAAGAGACCCAGTACTTC

D gene: -
V gene: TRBV5-4
J gene: TRBJ1-2
clone size: -
CDR3 protein: CASSLEHPNYGYTF
CDR3 DNA: TGTGCCAGCAGCTTGGAACACCCAAACTATGGCTACACCTTC

D gene: -
V gene: TRBV9
J gene: TRBJ1-1
clone size: once
CDR3 protein: CASSAHLSTEAFF
CDR3 DNA: TGTGCCAGCAGCGCCCACCTATCCACTGAAGCTTTCTTT

D gene: TRBD2
V gene: TRBV5-4
J gene: TRBJ2-7
clone size: -
CDR3 protein: CASSHLTSRTGRYYEQYF
CDR3 DNA: TGTGCCAGCAGCCATCTGACTAGCCGAACTGGGCGATACTACGAGCAGTACTTC

D gene: -
V gene: TRBV7-9
J gene: TRBJ1-1
clone size: -
CDR3 protein: CASTTPTGGKNTEAFF
CDR3 DNA: TGTGCCAGCACCACGCCGACAGGTGGGAAGAACACTGAAGCTTTCTTT

D gene: TRBD1
V gene: TRBV11-2
J gene: TRBJ2-7
clone size: -
CDR3 protein: CASSLVIGTGSDEQYF
CDR3 DNA: TGTGCCAGCAGCTTAGTAATTGGGACAGGGAGCGACGAGCAGTACTTC

D gene: -
V gene: TRBV11-2
J gene: TRBJ2-7
clone size: -
CDR3 protein: CASSLGGGTPYEQYF
CDR3 DNA: TGTGCCAGCAGCTTAGGGGGCGGGACCCCCTACGAGCAGTACTTC

D gene: -
V gene: TRBV27
J gene: TRBJ2-7
clone size: -
CDR3 protein: CASSLQRSYEQYF
CDR3 DNA: TGTGCCAGCAGTTTACAGCGCTCCTACGAGCAGTACTTC

D gene: -
V gene: TRBV5-6
J gene: TRBJ1-1
clone size: -
CDR3 protein: CASSLISGNTEAFF
CDR3 DNA: TGTGCCAGCAGCTTGATCTCGGGGAACACTGAAGCTTTCTTT

D gene: TRBD2
V gene: TRBV7-9
J gene: TRBJ2-3
clone size: -
CDR3 protein: CASSFSTSGRGNTDTQYF
CDR3 DNA: TGTGCCAGCAGCTTCTCGACTAGCGGGAGGGGCAACACAGATACGCAGTATTTT

D gene: TRBD2
V gene: TRBV27
J gene: TRBJ2-3
clone size: -
CDR3 protein: CASSLTSGRFADTQYF
CDR3 DNA: TGTGCCAGCAGTTTGACTAGCGGGAGATTCGCAGATACGCAGTATTTT

D gene: TRBD1
V gene: TRBV2
J gene: TRBJ2-4
clone size: -
CDR3 protein: CASSSQGPNIQYF
CDR3 DNA: TGTGCCAGCAGTTCACAGGGGCCAAACATTCAGTACTTC

D gene: TRBD2
V gene: TRBV27
J gene: TRBJ2-3
clone size: -
CDR3 protein: CASRSGTSGRMFTDTQYF
CDR3 DNA: TGTGCCAGCAGATCCGGGACTAGCGGGAGAATGTTCACAGATACGCAGTATTTT

D gene: -
V gene: TRBV27
J gene: TRBJ2-7
clone size: -
CDR3 protein: CASGVRGYDGYF
CDR3 DNA: TGTGCCAGCGGAGTTAGGGGGTATGATGGGTACTTC

D gene: -
V gene: TRBV10-3
J gene: TRBJ1-3
clone size: -
CDR3 protein: CAISDGGSQAIGNTIYF
CDR3 DNA: TGTGCCATCAGTGACGGGGGGAGCCAGGCCATAGGAAACACCATATATTTT

D gene: -
V gene: TRBV7-8
J gene: TRBJ2-6
clone size: -
CDR3 protein: CASSSIEGAGANVLTF
CDR3 DNA: TGTGCCAGCAGCTCAATAGAGGGTGCTGGGGCCAACGTCCTGACTTTC

D gene: -
V gene: TRBV2
J gene: TRBJ2-7
clone size: -
CDR3 protein: CASSAAYEQYF
CDR3 DNA: TGTGCCAGCAGTGCCGCCTACGAGCAGTACTTC

D gene: -
V gene: TRBV15
J gene: TRBJ1-1
clone size: -
CDR3 protein: CATSRDPQGRVAEAFF
CDR3 DNA: TGTGCCACCAGCAGAGATCCGCAGGGCAGGGTCGCTGAAGCTTTCTTT

D gene: -
V gene: TRBV5-1
J gene: TRBJ1-1
clone size: -
CDR3 protein: CASSLGAVNTEAFF
CDR3 DNA: TGCGCCAGCAGCTTGGGGGCAGTGAACACTGAAGCTTTCTTT

D gene: -
V gene: TRBV30
J gene: TRBJ2-7
clone size: -
CDR3 protein: CAAGRGSGQYF
CDR3 DNA: TGTGCCGCGGGTCGGGGTTCGGGGCAGTACTTC

D gene: TRBD1
V gene: TRBV28
J gene: TRBJ2-1
clone size: few
CDR3 protein: CASSWGTGDHNEQFF
CDR3 DNA: TGTGCCAGCAGTTGGGGGACAGGGGACCACAATGAGCAGTTCTTC

D gene: -
V gene: TRBV19
J gene: TRBJ1-2
clone size: -
CDR3 protein: CASSLPGSGDLGYTF
CDR3 DNA: TGTGCCAGTAGTCTTCCGGGTTCCGGAGATTTGGGCTACACCTTC

D gene: TRBD1
V gene: TRBV27
J gene: TRBJ2-2
clone size: -
CDR3 protein: CASSLSPGTGRGELFF
CDR3 DNA: TGTGCCAGCAGTTTATCGCCCGGGACAGGGCGCGGGGAGCTGTTTTTT

D gene: -
V gene: TRBV6-5
J gene: TRBJ1-2
clone size: few
CDR3 protein: CASSGTLTSGYTF
CDR3 DNA: TGTGCCAGCAGTGGGACTCTGACTAGCGGCTACACCTTC

D gene: TRBD1
V gene: TRBV28
J gene: TRBJ1-5
clone size: -
CDR3 protein: CASLGKETGYQPQHF
CDR3 DNA: TGTGCCAGCCTCGGAAAGGAGACAGGGTATCAGCCCCAGCATTTT

D gene: -
V gene: TRBV5-1
J gene: TRBJ2-1
clone size: few
CDR3 protein: CASSGPQVNEQFF
CDR3 DNA: TGCGCCAGCAGCGGTCCTCAGGTAAATGAGCAGTTCTTC

D gene: TRBD1
V gene: TRBV6-5
J gene: TRBJ1-5
clone size: -
CDR3 protein: CASSADRERQPQHF
CDR3 DNA: TGTGCCAGCAGCGCCGACAGGGAGAGGCAGCCCCAGCATTTT

D gene: TRBD1
V gene: TRBV6-1
J gene: TRBJ1-5
clone size: -
CDR3 protein: CASTSGQGFQPQHF
CDR3 DNA: TGTGCCAGCACCTCCGGACAGGGGTTTCAGCCCCAGCATTTT

D gene: -
V gene: TRBV28
J gene: TRBJ1-2
clone size: -
CDR3 protein: CASSLRRVATFYGYTF
CDR3 DNA: TGTGCCAGCAGTTTAAGACGGGTCGCTACCTTCTATGGCTACACCTTC

D gene: -
V gene: TRBV5-1
J gene: TRBJ2-1
clone size: -
CDR3 protein: CASSLAPNNEQFF
CDR3 DNA: TGCGCCAGCTCCCTAGCCCCCAACAATGAGCAGTTCTTC

D gene: -
V gene: TRBV5-1
J gene: TRBJ2-3
clone size: -
CDR3 protein: CASSLASPLADTQYF
CDR3 DNA: TGCGCCAGCAGCTTGGCTAGTCCGTTGGCAGATACGCAGTATTTT

D gene: -
V gene: TRBV4-1
J gene: TRBJ2-3
clone size: -
CDR3 protein: CASSQDSLGRFF
CDR3 DNA: TGCGCCAGCAGCCAAGATAGCCTAGGGAGGTTTTTT

D gene: -
V gene: TRBV30
J gene: TRBJ2-2
clone size: -
CDR3 protein: CAWSVSHTGLEAGELFF
CDR3 DNA: TGTGCCTGGAGTGTATCCCACACAGGGCTGGAGGCCGGGGAGCTGTTTTTT

D gene: -
V gene: TRBV5-1
J gene: TRBJ2-7
clone size: -
CDR3 protein: CASSSSEGSGYEQYF
CDR3 DNA: TGCGCCAGCAGCTCCTCGGAGGGTTCGGGTTACGAGCAGTACTTC

D gene: TRBD1
V gene: TRBV5-4
J gene: TRBJ2-7
clone size: -
CDR3 protein: CASSLAATGEHEQYF
CDR3 DNA: TGTGCCAGCAGCTTGGCGGCCACAGGGGAACACGAGCAGTACTTC

D gene: TRBD2
V gene: TRBV19
J gene: TRBJ2-7
clone size: -
CDR3 protein: CASSIGTSGIHGDEQYF
CDR3 DNA: TGTGCCAGTAGTATAGGGACTAGCGGGATCCACGGCGACGAGCAGTACTTC

D gene: TRBD2
V gene: TRBV25-1
J gene: TRBJ2-3
clone size: -
CDR3 protein: CATTEGLAGTTDTQYF
CDR3 DNA: TGTGCCACCACCGAAGGTCTAGCGGGAACCACAGATACGCAGTATTTT

D gene: -
V gene: TRBV30
J gene: TRBJ2-1
clone size: -
CDR3 protein: CAWSARGGQFF
CDR3 DNA: TGTGCCTGGAGTGCTCGGGGTGGGCAGTTCTTC

D gene: -
V gene: TRBV28
J gene: TRBJ1-1
clone size: -
CDR3 protein: CASRIDSEAFF
CDR3 DNA: TGTGCCAGCAGGATAGACAGTGAAGCTTTCTTT

D gene: TRBD2
V gene: TRBV5-1
J gene: TRBJ2-2
clone size: -
CDR3 protein: CASSTQREGPTGELFF
CDR3 DNA: TGCGCCAGCAGCACCCAGCGGGAGGGCCCCACCGGGGAGCTGTTTTTT

D gene: TRBD1
V gene: TRBV28
J gene: TRBJ2-1
clone size: -
CDR3 protein: CASSYGTGDNEQFF
CDR3 DNA: TGTGCCAGCAGCTACGGGACAGGGGACAATGAGCAGTTCTTC

D gene: TRBD2
V gene: TRBV5-1
J gene: TRBJ2-1
clone size: -
CDR3 protein: CASSLGGLAYEQFF
CDR3 DNA: TGCGCCAGCAGCTTGGGAGGACTAGCCTATGAGCAGTTCTTC

D gene: -
V gene: TRBV7-9
J gene: TRBJ2-7
clone size: -
CDR3 protein: CASSLTLDLVSYEQYF
CDR3 DNA: TGTGCCAGCAGCTTGACCCTAGATCTCGTCTCCTACGAGCAGTACTTC

D gene: TRBD2
V gene: TRBV7-9
J gene: TRBJ2-1
clone size: -
CDR3 protein: CASSLSWGTSAHNEQFF
CDR3 DNA: TGTGCCAGCAGCTTAAGTTGGGGGACTAGCGCTCACAATGAGCAGTTCTTC

D gene: TRBD1
V gene: TRBV19
J gene: TRBJ2-4
clone size: -
CDR3 protein: CASSIGTGENIQYF
CDR3 DNA: TGTGCCAGTAGTATCGGGACAGGGGAAAACATTCAGTACTTC

D gene: -
V gene: TRBV30
J gene: TRBJ1-3
clone size: -
CDR3 protein: CAWSVLPPSSGNTIYF
CDR3 DNA: TGTGCCTGGAGTGTACTTCCCCCGAGCTCTGGAAACACCATATATTTT

D gene: -
V gene: TRBV7-6
J gene: TRBJ2-6
clone size: -
CDR3 protein: CASSTLQGSGANVLTF
CDR3 DNA: TGTGCCAGCAGCACCCTACAGGGCTCTGGGGCCAACGTCCTGACTTTC

D gene: -
V gene: TRBV11-3
J gene: TRBJ2-7
clone size: -
CDR3 protein: CASSSQPGASYEQYF
CDR3 DNA: TGTGCCAGCAGCTCTCAGCCAGGGGCAAGCTACGAGCAGTACTTC

D gene: -
V gene: TRBV4-2
J gene: TRBJ2-1
clone size: once
CDR3 protein: CASSQVGLLNGVGSYNEQFF
CDR3 DNA: TGTGCCAGCAGCCAAGTTGGCCTCCTAAACGGGGTCGGCTCCTACAATGAGCAGTTCTTC